This T cell receptor beta chain was recorded in a study of T cell clones after liver transplantation. Points from the study as a whole: Compared with third party-reactive sequences, donor-reactive ones declined more, independent of withdrawal success.

Measured with immunoSEQ multiplex PCR; TCRdb has only the in-frame clones, and not every one. The sample contains approximately 65,000 clones, 80% to 95% of which appear only once. After removal of 4 bases from V and 0 bases from J, the junction contained 5 bases not matched to a gene. The V gene's germline CDR1 is SGHDT and CDR2 YYEEEE. The CDR3 runs to 16 residues. Concerning this clone: Antigen specificity is unknown.

Sequences were derived from CD4+ T cells from blood, sampled about 27 months after liver transplant. The chain recombines TRBV5-6 with TRBJ2-1; 9 bases are a match to TRBD2. The source of this sequence is a human patient who received a liver transplant. Among the T cells, some may be from the graft donor. CDR3 bases: TGTGCCAGCAGCGGGAGACTAGCGGACTCCTACAATGAGCAGTTCTTC. Amino acid sequence: CASSGRLADSYNEQFF.